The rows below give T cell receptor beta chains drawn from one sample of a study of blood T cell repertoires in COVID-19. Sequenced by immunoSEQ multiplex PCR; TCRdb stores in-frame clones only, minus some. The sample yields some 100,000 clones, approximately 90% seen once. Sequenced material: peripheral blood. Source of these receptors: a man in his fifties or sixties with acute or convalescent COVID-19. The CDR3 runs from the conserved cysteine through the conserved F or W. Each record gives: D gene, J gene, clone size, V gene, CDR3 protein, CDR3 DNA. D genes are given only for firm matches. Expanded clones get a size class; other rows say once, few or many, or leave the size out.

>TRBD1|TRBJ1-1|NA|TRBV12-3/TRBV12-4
CASRSGQTEAFF
TGTGCCAGCAGATCGGGACAGACTGAAGCTTTCTTT
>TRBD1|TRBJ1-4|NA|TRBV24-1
CATGQGDEKLFF
TGTGCCACGGGACAGGGAGACGAAAAACTGTTTTTT
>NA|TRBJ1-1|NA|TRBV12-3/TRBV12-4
CASTSTPAGAFF
TGTGCCAGCACCTCGACCCCGGCCGGGGCTTTCTTT
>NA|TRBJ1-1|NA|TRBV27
CASSFGVGLSEAFF
TGTGCCAGCAGTTTTGGGGTGGGGCTGTCTGAAGCTTTCTTT
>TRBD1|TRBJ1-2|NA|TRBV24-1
CATSESGTAFYGYTF
TGTGCCACCAGTGAAAGTGGGACAGCGTTCTATGGCTACACCTTC
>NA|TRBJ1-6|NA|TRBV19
CASSMFGGSNSPLHF
TGTGCCAGTAGTATGTTCGGGGGGAGTAATTCACCCCTCCACTTT
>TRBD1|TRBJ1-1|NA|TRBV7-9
CASSLGQGLPPDTEAFF
TGTGCCAGCAGCCTAGGACAGGGCTTGCCCCCTGACACTGAAGCTTTCTTT
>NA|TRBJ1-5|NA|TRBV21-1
CASSIISTGLGQPQHF
TGTGCCAGCAGCATCATTTCGACAGGTTTGGGTCAGCCCCAGCATTTT
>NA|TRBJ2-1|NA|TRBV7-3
CASSRGSSGNEQFF
TGTGCCAGCAGCCGTGGAAGTTCAGGGAATGAGCAGTTCTTC
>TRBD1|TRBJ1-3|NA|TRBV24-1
CATSDLEAGGSSGNTIYF
TGTGCCACCAGTGATTTAGAGGCAGGGGGTAGCTCTGGAAACACCATATATTTT
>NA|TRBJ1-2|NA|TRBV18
CASSPLRGSDYGYTF
TGTGCCAGCTCACCACTGCGAGGGTCGGACTATGGCTACACCTTC
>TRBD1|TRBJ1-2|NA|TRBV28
CATGTGQSYTF
TGTGCCACCGGGACAGGGCAAAGCTACACCTTC
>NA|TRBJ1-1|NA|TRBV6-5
CASSYSRQPNTEAFF
TGTGCCAGCAGTTACTCGCGGCAGCCGAACACTGAAGCTTTCTTT
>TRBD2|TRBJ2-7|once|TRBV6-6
CASSYWGLAGTYEQYF
TGTGCCAGCAGTTACTGGGGACTAGCGGGAACCTACGAGCAGTACTTC
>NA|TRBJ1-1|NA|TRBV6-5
CASSSRVDTEAFF
TGTGCCAGCAGTAGCAGGGTGGACACTGAAGCTTTCTTT
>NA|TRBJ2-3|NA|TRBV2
CASRLYAGTDTQYF
TGTGCCAGCCGCCTCTATGCGGGGACAGATACGCAGTATTTT
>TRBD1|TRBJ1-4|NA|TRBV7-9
CASSSATGYTNEKLFF
TGTGCCAGCAGCTCCGCGACAGGGTATACTAATGAAAAACTGTTTTTT
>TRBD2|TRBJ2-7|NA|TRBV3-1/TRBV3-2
CASSQGRLAGYLVHEQYF
TGTGCCAGCAGCCAAGGGAGGTTAGCGGGTTATCTCGTCCACGAGCAGTACTTC
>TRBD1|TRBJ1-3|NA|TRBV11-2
CASSLGTGAGNTIYF
TGTGCCAGCAGCTTAGGGACAGGGGCTGGAAACACCATATATTTT
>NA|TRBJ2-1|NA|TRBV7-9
CASSPQGQGWGEQFF
TGTGCCAGCAGCCCTCAGGGGCAAGGTTGGGGTGAGCAGTTCTTC
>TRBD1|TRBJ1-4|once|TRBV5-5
CASREDRADNEKLFF
TGTGCCAGCAGGGAGGACAGGGCGGATAATGAAAAACTGTTTTTT
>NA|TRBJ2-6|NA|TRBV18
CASSPLPGTRSGANVLTF
TGTGCCAGCTCACCATTGCCAGGAACGCGCTCTGGGGCCAACGTCCTGACTTTC
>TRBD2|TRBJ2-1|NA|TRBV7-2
CASSLGTSEGVYNEQFF
TGTGCCAGCAGCTTAGGGACTAGCGAGGGGGTTTACAATGAGCAGTTCTTC
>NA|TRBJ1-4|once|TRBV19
CASSIDLHSSNEKLFF
TGTGCCAGTAGTATAGATCTACACAGTTCGAATGAAAAACTGTTTTTT
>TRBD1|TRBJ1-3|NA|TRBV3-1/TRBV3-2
CASSSLPGQGNTIYF
TGTGCCAGCAGTTCCTTACCGGGACAGGGAAACACCATATATTTT
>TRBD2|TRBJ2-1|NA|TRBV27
CASSLAGGFYNEQFF
TGTGCCAGCAGTTTGGCGGGAGGGTTTTACAATGAGCAGTTCTTC
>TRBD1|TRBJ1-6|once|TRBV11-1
CASSWTGRGSPLHF
TGTGCCAGCAGCTGGACAGGGCGAGGATCACCCCTCCACTTT
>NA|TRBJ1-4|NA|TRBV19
CASSPSREGNEKLFF
TGTGCCAGTAGTCCCTCGAGGGAGGGGAATGAAAAACTGTTTTTT
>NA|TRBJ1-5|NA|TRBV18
CASSPPQLLSNQPQHF
TGTGCCAGCTCACCACCTCAGTTATTGAGCAATCAGCCCCAGCATTTT
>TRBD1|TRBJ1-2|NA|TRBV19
CASTLQTGDGYTF
TGTGCCAGTACCCTACAGACAGGGGATGGCTACACCTTC
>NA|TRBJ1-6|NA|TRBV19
CASSIRTGIEDSPLHF
TGTGCCAGTAGTATTAGAACGGGAATCGAAGATTCACCCCTCCACTTT
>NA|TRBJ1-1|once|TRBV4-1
CASSQDKTEAFF
TGCGCCAGCAGCCAAGATAAGACAGAAGCTTTCTTT
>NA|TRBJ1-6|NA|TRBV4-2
CASSQRRQHDSPLHF
TGTGCCAGCAGCCAACGCAGACAGCACGATTCACCCCTCCACTTT
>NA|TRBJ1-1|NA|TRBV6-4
CASSLRGSGTEAFF
TGTGCCAGCAGTCTTCGGGGGTCGGGCACTGAAGCTTTCTTT
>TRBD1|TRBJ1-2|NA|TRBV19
CASSTGTGGFYGYTF
TGTGCCAGTAGTACCGGGACAGGGGGCTTCTATGGCTACACCTTC
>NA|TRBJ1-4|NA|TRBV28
CASGGATNEKLFF
TGTGCCAGCGGCGGCGCAACTAATGAAAAACTGTTTTTT
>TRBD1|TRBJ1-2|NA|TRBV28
CASRGQGLYGYTF
TGTGCCAGCAGAGGACAGGGATTATATGGCTACACCTTC
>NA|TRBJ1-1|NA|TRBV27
CASSSHAGRAFF
TGTGCCAGCAGTTCCCACGCCGGTAGAGCTTTCTTT
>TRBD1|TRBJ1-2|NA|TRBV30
CAWSPPGDSGFYGYTF
TGTGCCTGGAGTCCCCCCGGGGACAGTGGGTTCTATGGCTACACCTTC
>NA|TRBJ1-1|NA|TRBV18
CASSLLNTEAFF
TGTGCCAGCTCACTCCTAAACACTGAAGCTTTCTTT
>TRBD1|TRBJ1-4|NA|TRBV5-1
CASSLGQGDEKLFF
TGCGCCAGCAGCTTGGGACAGGGCGATGAAAAACTGTTTTTT
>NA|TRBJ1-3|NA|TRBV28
CASTLGSEGSGNTIYF
TGTGCCAGCACCTTGGGGAGTGAGGGATCTGGAAACACCATATATTTT
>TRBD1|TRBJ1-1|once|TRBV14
CASSRDRGNTEAFF
TGTGCCAGCAGCCGGGACAGGGGGAACACTGAAGCTTTCTTT
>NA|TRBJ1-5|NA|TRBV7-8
CASRQGNQPQHF
TGTGCCAGCAGACAGGGTAATCAGCCCCAGCATTTT
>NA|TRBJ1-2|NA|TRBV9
CASSVAESRGGNNYGYTF
TGTGCCAGCAGCGTAGCTGAGTCTCGCGGGGGGAATAACTATGGCTACACCTTC
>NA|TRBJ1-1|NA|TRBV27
CASSLSQGEAFF
TGTGCCAGCAGTTTATCACAGGGTGAAGCTTTCTTT
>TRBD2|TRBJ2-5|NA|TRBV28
CATTPGVAGSYETQYF
TGTGCCACCACTCCCGGTGTAGCGGGAAGTTATGAGACCCAGTACTTC
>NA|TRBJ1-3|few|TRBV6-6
CASSYPGSGKNTIYF
TGTGCCAGCAGTTACCCAGGGTCGGGTAAAAACACCATATATTTT
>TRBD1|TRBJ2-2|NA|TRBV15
CATSRDTFRGPTGELFF
TGTGCCACCAGCAGAGATACGTTCAGGGGGCCCACCGGGGAGCTGTTTTTT
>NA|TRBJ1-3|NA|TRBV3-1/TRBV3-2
CASSQSIAAPGNTIYF
TGTGCCAGCAGCCAAAGTATAGCGGCTCCTGGAAACACCATATATTTT
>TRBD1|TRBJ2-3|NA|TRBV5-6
CASRGTGADTQYF
TGTGCCAGCAGAGGAACAGGGGCAGATACGCAGTATTTT
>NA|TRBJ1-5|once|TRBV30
CACTGSGNQPQHF
TGTGCCTGCACAGGGTCTGGCAATCAGCCCCAGCATTTT
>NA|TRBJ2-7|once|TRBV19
CGGGLAASYEQYF
TGTGGGGGGGGGCTAGCGGCCTCCTACGAGCAGTACTTC
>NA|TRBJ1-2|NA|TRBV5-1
CASSPGDGSANYGYTF
TGCGCCAGCAGCCCAGGGGACGGCTCAGCTAACTATGGCTACACCTTC
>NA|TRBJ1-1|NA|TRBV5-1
CASSLALEATEAFF
TGCGCCAGCAGCTTGGCCCTTGAGGCCACTGAAGCTTTCTTT
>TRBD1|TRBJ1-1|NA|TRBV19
CASGDRAGNTEAFF
TGTGCCAGTGGAGACAGGGCGGGAAACACTGAAGCTTTCTTT
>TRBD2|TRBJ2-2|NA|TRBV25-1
CATSGRNTGELFF
TGTGCCACGAGCGGGAGGAACACCGGGGAGCTGTTTTTT
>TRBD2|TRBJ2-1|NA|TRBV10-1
CASSVTSGSGEQFF
TGCGCCAGCAGTGTGACTAGCGGGAGTGGTGAGCAGTTCTTC
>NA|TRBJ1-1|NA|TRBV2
CASSDGRELNTEAFF
TGTGCCAGCAGTGATGGGCGGGAACTGAACACTGAAGCTTTCTTT